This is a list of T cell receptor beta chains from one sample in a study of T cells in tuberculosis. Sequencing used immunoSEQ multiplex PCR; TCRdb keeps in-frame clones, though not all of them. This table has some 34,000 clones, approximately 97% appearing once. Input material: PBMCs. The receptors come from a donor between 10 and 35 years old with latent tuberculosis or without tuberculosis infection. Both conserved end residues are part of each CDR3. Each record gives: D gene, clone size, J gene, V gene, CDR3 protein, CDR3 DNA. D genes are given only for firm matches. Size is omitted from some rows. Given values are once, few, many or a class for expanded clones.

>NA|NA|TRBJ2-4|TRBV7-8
CASSLASGYDAKNIQYF
TGTGCCAGCAGCTTAGCTTCAGGGTACGACGCCAAAAACATTCAGTACTTC
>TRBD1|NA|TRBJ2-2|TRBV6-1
CASSELWTGASGELFF
TGTGCCAGCAGTGAATTATGGACAGGGGCCTCCGGGGAGCTGTTTTTT
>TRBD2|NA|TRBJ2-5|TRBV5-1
CASSGGTSGETQYF
TGCGCCAGCAGCGGGGGGACTAGCGGGGAGACCCAGTACTTC
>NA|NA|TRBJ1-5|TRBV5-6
CASSLRFYSNQPQHF
TGTGCCAGCAGCTTGCGGTTTTATAGCAATCAGCCCCAGCATTTT
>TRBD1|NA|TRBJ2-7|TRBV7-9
CASSEGATGGSEQYF
TGTGCCAGCAGCGAGGGTGCGACAGGGGGCTCGGAGCAGTACTTC
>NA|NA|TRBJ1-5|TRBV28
CASTSAHRGNQPQHF
TGTGCCAGCACGTCGGCCCACCGGGGCAATCAGCCCCAGCATTTT
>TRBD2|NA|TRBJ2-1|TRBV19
CASNPGTTWNNEQFF
TGTGCCAGTAACCCCGGGACTACCTGGAACAATGAGCAGTTCTTC
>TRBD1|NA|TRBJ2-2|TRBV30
CACLTGDRGHTGELFF
TGTGCCTGTCTGACGGGGGACAGGGGCCACACCGGGGAGCTGTTTTTT
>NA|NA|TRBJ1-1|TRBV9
CASSPGGTLLDRAEAFF
TGTGCCAGCAGCCCCGGGGGGACTCTCCTGGATCGTGCTGAAGCTTTCTTT
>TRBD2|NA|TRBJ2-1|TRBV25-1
CASSLREGLSYNEQFF
TGTGCCAGCAGTTTGCGGGAGGGCCTCTCCTACAATGAGCAGTTCTTC
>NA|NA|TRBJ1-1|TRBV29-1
CSVGQLDTEAFF
TGCAGCGTCGGACAGTTAGACACTGAAGCTTTCTTT
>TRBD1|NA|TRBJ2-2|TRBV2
CASSRQGAFITGELFF
TGTGCCAGCAGCCGACAGGGGGCTTTTATCACCGGGGAGCTGTTTTTT
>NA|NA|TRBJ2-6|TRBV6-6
CASSKRGRGANVLTF
TGTGCCAGCAGCAAAAGGGGCAGGGGGGCCAACGTCCTGACTTTC
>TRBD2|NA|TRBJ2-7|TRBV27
CASSPLGGRGQQYF
TGTGCCAGCAGTCCCCTGGGCGGGAGGGGGCAGCAGTACTTC
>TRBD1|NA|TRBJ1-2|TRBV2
CASWDRVDGYTF
TGTGCCAGCTGGGACAGGGTGGATGGCTACACCTTC
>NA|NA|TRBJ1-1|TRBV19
CATTLNTEAFF
TGTGCCACGACACTTAACACTGAAGCTTTCTTT
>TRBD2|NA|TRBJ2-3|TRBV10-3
CAISGGSSGVGDTQYF
TGTGCCATCAGTGGAGGGTCTAGCGGGGTGGGAGATACGCAGTATTTT
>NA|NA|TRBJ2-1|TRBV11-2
CASSLSWNEQFF
TGTGCCAGCAGCCTGAGTTGGAATGAGCAGTTCTTC
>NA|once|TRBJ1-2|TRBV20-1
CSASLRYGYTF
TGCAGTGCTTCACTTCGCTATGGCTACACCTTC
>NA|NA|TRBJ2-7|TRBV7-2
CASSLYTASYEQYF
TGTGCCAGCAGCTTGTACACAGCCTCCTACGAGCAGTACTTC
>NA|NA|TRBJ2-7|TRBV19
CASSHGGVGEQYF
TGTGCCAGTAGTCACGGCGGGGTGGGGGAGCAGTACTTC
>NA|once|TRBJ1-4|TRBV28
CASSTIRLATNEKLFF
TGTGCCAGCAGCACGATCAGGCTTGCAACTAATGAAAAACTGTTTTTT
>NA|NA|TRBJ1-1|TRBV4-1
CASKARQTNTEAFF
TGCGCCAGCAAGGCTAGACAGACAAACACTGAAGCTTTCTTT
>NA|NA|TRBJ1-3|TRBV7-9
CASSLSGGENTIYF
TGTGCCAGCAGCTTAAGTGGGGGGGAAAACACCATATATTTT
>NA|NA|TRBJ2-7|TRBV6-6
CASSPRDSYEQYF
TGTGCCAGCAGTCCCAGGGACTCCTACGAGCAGTACTTC
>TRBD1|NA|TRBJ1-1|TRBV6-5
CASSPQGGNTEAFF
TGTGCCAGCAGCCCGCAGGGGGGGAACACTGAAGCTTTCTTT
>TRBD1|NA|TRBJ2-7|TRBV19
CASSIGTGLLFSYEQYF
TGTGCCAGTAGTATTGGGACAGGCCTCCTCTTCTCCTACGAGCAGTACTTC
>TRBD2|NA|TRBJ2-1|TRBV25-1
CARRTSGGMYTDNEQFF
TGTGCCAGACGGACTAGCGGGGGGATGTATACTGACAATGAGCAGTTCTTC